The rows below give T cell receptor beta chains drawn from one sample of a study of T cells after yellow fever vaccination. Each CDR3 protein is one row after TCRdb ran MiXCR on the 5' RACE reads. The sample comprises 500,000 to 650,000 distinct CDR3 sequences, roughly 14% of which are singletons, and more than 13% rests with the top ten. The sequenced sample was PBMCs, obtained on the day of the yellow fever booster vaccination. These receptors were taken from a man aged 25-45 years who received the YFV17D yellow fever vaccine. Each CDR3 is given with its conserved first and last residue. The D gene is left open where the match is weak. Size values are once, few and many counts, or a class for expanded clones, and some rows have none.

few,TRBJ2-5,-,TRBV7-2,CASSLTIDGETQYF,TGTGCCAGCAGCTTAACGATCGATGGAGAGACCCAGTACTTC
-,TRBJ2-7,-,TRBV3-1,CASSHPQALREQYF,TGTGCCAGCAGCCATCCACAGGCGTTACGCGAGCAGTACTTC
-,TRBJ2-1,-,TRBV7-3,CVSSLPGGEQFF,TGTGTCAGCAGCTTACCTGGGGGTGAGCAGTTCTTC
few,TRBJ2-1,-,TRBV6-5,CASRSGGLYNEQFF,TGTGCCAGCCGCTCTGGGGGGCTTTACAATGAGCAGTTCTTC
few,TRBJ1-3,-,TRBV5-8,CASSLLRHFSGNTIYF,TGTGCCAGCAGCTTGTTACGACACTTCTCTGGAAACACCATATATTTT
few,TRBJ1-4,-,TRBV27,CASSRYRDEKLFF,TGTGCCAGCAGTCGATACAGGGATGAAAAACTGTTTTTT
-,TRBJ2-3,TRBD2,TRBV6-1,CASSPRDYTHPSTQYF,TGTGCCAGCAGTCCCCGGGACTACACCCACCCTTCGACGCAGTATTTT
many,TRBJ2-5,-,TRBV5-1,CASSRQETQYF,TGTGCCAGCAGCCGCCAAGAGACCCAGTACTTC
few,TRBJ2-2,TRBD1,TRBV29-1,CSGAGTEVSGELFF,TGCAGCGGGGCCGGGACAGAGGTATCCGGGGAGCTGTTTTTT
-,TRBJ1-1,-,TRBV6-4,CASSDSESAEAFF,TGTGCCAGCAGTGACTCTGAGAGCGCTGAAGCTTTCTTT
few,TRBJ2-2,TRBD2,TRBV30,CAWSSQGLASSGELFF,TGTGCCTGGAGCTCTCAGGGACTAGCGTCCAGCGGGGAGCTGTTTTTT
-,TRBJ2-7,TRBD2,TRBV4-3,CASSQDGLVGQYF,TGCGCCAGCAGCCAAGACGGACTAGTGGGGCAGTACTTC
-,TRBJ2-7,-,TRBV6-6,CASTLWGVHEQYF,TGTGCCAGCACTCTATGGGGGGTCCACGAGCAGTACTTC
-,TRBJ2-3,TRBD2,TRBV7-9,CASSLDGRDSDTQYF,TGTGCCAGCAGCTTAGACGGGAGGGATTCAGATACGCAGTATTTT
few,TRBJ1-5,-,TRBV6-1,CASYYRTGHHQPQHF,TGTGCCAGCTACTACAGGACGGGGCACCATCAGCCCCAGCATTTT
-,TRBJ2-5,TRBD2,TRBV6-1,CASSISGRVWGETQYF,TGTGCCAGCAGCATTAGCGGGAGGGTCTGGGGAGAGACCCAGTACTTC
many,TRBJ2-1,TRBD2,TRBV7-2,CASSLGLAVSYNEQFF,TGTGCCAGCAGCTTAGGGCTAGCGGTCTCCTACAATGAGCAGTTCTTC
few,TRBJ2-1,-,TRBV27,CASRQSLGNEQFF,TGTGCCAGCAGGCAATCGTTGGGAAATGAGCAGTTCTTC
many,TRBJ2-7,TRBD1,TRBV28,CASSLGQGGSYEQYF,TGCGCCAGCAGCTTGGGACAGGGGGGATCCTACGAGCAGTACTTC
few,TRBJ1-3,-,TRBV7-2,CASSPVRAPGNTIYF,TGTGCCAGCAGCCCAGTCAGGGCTCCTGGAAACACCATATATTTT
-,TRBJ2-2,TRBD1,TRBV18,CASSPQAGGGTGELFF,TGTGCCAGCTCACCACAAGCAGGGGGTGGAACCGGGGAGCTGTTTTTT
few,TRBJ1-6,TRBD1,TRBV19,CASRRGPRNSPLHF,TGTGCCAGTAGAAGGGGGCCAAGGAATTCACCCCTCCACTTT
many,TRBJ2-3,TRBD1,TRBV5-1,CASSGDSFGDTQYF,TGCGCCAGCAGTGGGGACAGTTTTGGAGATACGCAGTATTTT
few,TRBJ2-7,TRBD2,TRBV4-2,CASSQDSTSGGKEQYF,TGTGCCAGCAGCCAAGATAGCACTAGCGGGGGGAAAGAGCAGTACTTC
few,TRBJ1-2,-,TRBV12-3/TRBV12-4,CASSLVPGRDGYTF,TGTGCCAGCAGTTTAGTCCCCGGGAGGGATGGCTACACCTTC
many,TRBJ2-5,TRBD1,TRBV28,CASSPLGGPEETQYF,TGTGCCAGCAGCCCGTTAGGGGGCCCGGAGGAGACCCAGTACTTC
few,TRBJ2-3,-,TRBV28,CASSLPYRAPDTQYF,TGTGCCAGCAGTTTGCCTTACAGGGCGCCGGATACGCAGTATTTT
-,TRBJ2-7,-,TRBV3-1,CASSQAGLQQYF,TGTGCCAGCAGCCAAGCAGGATTGCAGCAGTACTTC
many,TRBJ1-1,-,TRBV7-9,CASSFPGPNTEAFF,TGTGCCAGCAGCTTCCCCGGCCCCAACACTGAAGCTTTCTTT
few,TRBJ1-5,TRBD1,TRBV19,CASSSQTGPQPQHF,TGTGCCAGTAGTTCCCAGACAGGGCCCCAGCCCCAGCATTTT
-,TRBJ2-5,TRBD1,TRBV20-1,CSARETGSGETQYF,TGCAGTGCTAGGGAGACAGGGTCGGGTGAGACCCAGTACTTC
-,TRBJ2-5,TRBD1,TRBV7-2,CASSPREQGAETQYF,TGTGCCAGCAGCCCACGGGAACAGGGGGCCGAGACCCAGTACTTC
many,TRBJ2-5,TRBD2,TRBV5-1,CASSFWTSETQYF,TGCGCCAGCAGCTTTTGGACTAGCGAGACCCAGTACTTC
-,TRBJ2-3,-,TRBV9,CASSPASTGRADTQYF,TGTGCCAGCAGCCCGGCCTCGACAGGCAGGGCAGATACGCAGTATTTT
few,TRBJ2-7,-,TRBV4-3,CASSRRPGSFSYEQYF,TGCGCCAGCAGCCGGAGACCCGGGTCCTTTAGCTACGAGCAGTACTTC
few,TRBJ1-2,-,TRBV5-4,CASSFGGNNYGYTF,TGTGCCAGCAGCTTCGGGGGGAATAACTATGGCTACACCTTC
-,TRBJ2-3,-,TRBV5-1,CASSLRVQTDTQYF,TGCGCCAGCAGCTTACGGGTCCAGACAGATACGCAGTATTTT
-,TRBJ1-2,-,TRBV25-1,CASSPGFWYGYTF,TGTGCCAGCAGTCCAGGGTTCTGGTATGGCTACACCTTC
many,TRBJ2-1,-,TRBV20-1,CSAVSGRSYNEQFF,TGCAGTGCTGTAAGCGGACGCTCCTACAATGAGCAGTTCTTC